The next 16 T cell receptor beta chains were all read from a single sample in a study of shared clonotypes between healthy human individuals (dated by TCRdb to about 2020). Libraries were built with the immunoSEQ multiplex PCR assay. TCRdb holds this immuneACCESS table with in-frame rearrangements only. Some clones are missing; in checked studies, unresolved V genes explain under half, and the rest has no known cause. The sample records around 2.1 million clones, 90% to 96% of which are singletons. Around 0.13% of the sample belongs to the ten largest clones. Sequencing was carried out using naive CD4+ T cells sorted from blood. The cell subset or site label, read with the paper, signifies: CD45RA+ positively selected. These receptors all stem from a man aged 18 to 30 in good health.

This clone was detected only once. The rearrangement links TRBV30 to TRBJ2-5, with TRBD1 matching 7 bases. V shed 0 bases and J 4 bases; nucleotides not matched to a gene: 8. Germline V CDR1 and CDR2: GTSNPN, SVGIG (reference sequence). The CDR3 consists of 15 residues. The CDR3 sequence: CAWSVVGGGRETQYF. The CDR3 DNA reads TGTGCCTGGAGTGTAGTAGGGGGCGGGCGAGAGACCCAGTACTTC.

V usage is TRBV6-1 and J usage is TRBJ2-2, with TRBD1 matching over 7 bases. Germline V lookup: CDR1 MNHNS, CDR2 SASEGT. V lost 7 bases to trimming and J lost 0 bases; unmatched junction nucleotides: 5. The CDR3 is 15 residues long. The CDR3 coding sequence is TGTGCCAGCACCGGACAGGTGACGAACACCGGGGAGCTGTTTTTT. This gives the protein CASTGQVTNTGELFF.

The rearrangement uses TRBV11-2 and TRBJ1-3; 8 bases are shared with TRBD1. The ends lost 5 bases at V and 10 bases at J; junction bases unmatched: 7. This CDR3 contains 13 residues. Germline assignment: CDR1 SGHAT and CDR2 FQNNGV. As DNA, the CDR3 is TGTGCCAGCAGCGACCTAAACAGGGGGACCATATATTTT. As protein: CASSDLNRGTIYF.

The J gene is TRBJ1-6, the V gene TRBV25-1, with 9 bases lining up with TRBD1. Per germline, CDR1 MGHDK and CDR2 SYGVNS. The CDR3 is 15 residues long. V was pared by 8 bases and J by 8 bases, with 10 bases of the junction left unmatched. DNA for the CDR3: TGTGCCAGCCGTAGTGACAGGGGGAAGGATTCACCCCTCCACTTT. Translating gives CASRSDRGKDSPLHF. Supplemented by reference TRBV25-1 and TRBJ1-6, the full variable domain reads EADIYQTPRYLVIGTGKKITLECSQTMGHDKMYWYQQDPGMELHLIHYSYGVNSTEKGDLSSESTVSRIRTEHFPLTLESARPSHTSQYLCASRSDRGKDSPLHFGNGTRLTVT.

As concerns this clone: Other nucleotide sequences from this sample produce the same CDR3. This chain links TRBV2 with TRBJ2-7; 8 bases map to TRBD2. With V trimmed by 6 bases and J by 4 bases, 5 bases remained unmatched. Per germline, CDR1 SNHLY and CDR2 FYNNEI. The CDR3 length is 13 residues. As DNA, the CDR3 is TGTGCCAGCAGGAGAACTAGCGGATACGAGCAGTACTTC. This gives the protein CASRRTSGYEQYF.

The chain uses TRBV6-1 and TRBJ1-2; D is unclear. The germline gives CDR1 MNHNS, CDR2 SASEGT. The CDR3 runs 13 residues. Between the trimmed V and J ends, which lost 5 bases and 4 bases, there was a span of 11 bases. The CDR3 sequence is CASSTAGSYGYTF. In DNA form, the CDR3 reads TGTGCCAGCAGTACCGCCGGGTCCTATGGCTACACCTTC.

The V gene is TRBV7-2, the J gene TRBJ2-1; D is uncertain. Per germline, CDR1 SGHTA and CDR2 FQGNSA. This CDR3 is built from 16 residues. Trimming pared 1 base from V and 3 bases from J, leaving 13 bases between. The CDR3 is CASSLGFGRDYNEQFF. In nucleotides, the CDR3 is TGTGCCAGCAGCTTAGGATTTGGCAGAGACTACAATGAGCAGTTCTTC.

This clone has only one observation. The chain joins TRBV5-1 to TRBJ2-1; 8 bases map to TRBD2. This CDR3 comprises 17 residues. The V segment lost 1 base and the J segment 1 base; nucleotides outside the gene matches: 7. Germline lookup yields CDR1 SGHRS and CDR2 YFSETQ. Here the CDR3 reads CASSLWFSGASYNEQFF. Written as DNA, the CDR3 is TGCGCCAGCAGCTTGTGGTTTAGCGGGGCTTCCTACAATGAGCAGTTCTTC.

As for this clone: Relative to the germline gene, one junction end is altered; a read error may explain this. The CDR3 coding sequence is TGCAGTGCCCCGGACCTGGAGGTGAGGATCTTC. Translated: CSAPDLEVRIF. V gene TRBV20-1 combines with J gene TRBJ1-2; D gene unclear. The germline V gene has CDR1 DFQATT and CDR2 SNEGSKA (reference sequence). The CDR3 loop spans 11 amino acids.

Worth noting for this clone: The sample contains more than one DNA sequence encoding this CDR3. V usage is TRBV5-1 and J usage is TRBJ2-1, with 10 bases lining up with TRBD1. The CDR3 is made up of 15 amino acids. The V and J ends lost 4 bases and 2 bases, in that order; junction bases with no gene match: 3. Looked up from germline, CDR1 is SGHRS and CDR2 is YFSETQ. CDR3: CASSTGTGAYNEQFF. Here the CDR3 DNA reads TGCGCCAGCAGCACCGGGACAGGGGCCTACAATGAGCAGTTCTTC.

This chain joins TRBV28 and TRBJ2-7; tentatively, D is TRBD1 or TRBD2 (6 bases each). Germline CDR1 MDHEN, CDR2 SYDVKM. This CDR3 region has 18 residues. Trimming pared 9 bases from V and 0 bases from J, leaving 27 bases between. The CDR3 here is CASFSSGAGSKSSYEQYF. As DNA, the CDR3 is TGTGCCAGTTTTTCCTCGGGGGCAGGGAGCAAAAGCTCCTACGAGCAGTACTTC.

The V and J genes are TRBV27 and TRBJ1-4, with D perhaps TRBD1 (5 bases). CDR3 length: 17 amino acids. Trimming removed 6 bases at V and 5 bases at J, with 22 bases between. Germline V gives CDR1 MNHEY, CDR2 SMNVEV (reference sequence). The CDR3 sequence is CASRFRGPQVQNEKLFF. The DNA for the CDR3 is TGTGCCAGCAGATTTCGGGGCCCGCAGGTACAAAATGAAAAACTGTTTTTT.

On this clone itself: The same CDR3 can be traced to other DNA sequences in this sample. The J gene is TRBJ1-1, the V gene TRBV5-1; D unresolved. Germline CDR1 is SGHRS and CDR2 is YFSETQ. The CDR3 sequence is 13 residues long. V was cut by 4 bases and J by 1 base, with 8 bases left in between. The CDR3 region is CASSPQANTEAFF. In DNA, the CDR3 is TGCGCCAGCAGCCCGCAGGCGAACACTGAAGCTTTCTTT.

The chain combines TRBV30 with TRBJ1-1; D ambiguous. Germline CDR1 is GTSNPN and CDR2 is SVGIG (reference sequence). V dropped 3 bases and J dropped 3 bases, with 11 bases sitting between them. This CDR3 has 13 amino acids. CDR3 in DNA: TGTGCCTGGAGGGTGGGGATAGACACTGAAGCTTTCTTT. Its translation: CAWRVGIDTEAFF.

The CDR3 nucleotides are TGCGCCAGCAGACAATCGACTCGACGCCTCCCCATGAACACTGAAGCTTTCTTT. Translated, it gives CASRQSTRRLPMNTEAFF. The rearrangement uses TRBV5-1 and TRBJ1-1; D remains ambiguous. Looked up from germline, CDR1 is SGHRS and CDR2 is YFSETQ. V was clipped by 5 bases and J by 0 bases, with 23 bases between them. The CDR3 totals 18 residues.

In the case of this clone: In the same sample, other DNA sequences code for this CDR3. This chain links TRBV5-4 with TRBJ2-3; the match to TRBD1 covers 7 bases. Per the germline V gene, CDR1 is SGHNT and CDR2 is YYREEE (reference sequence). Losses at the gene ends were 1 base for V and 1 base for J; bases not matched to a gene: 0. This CDR3 has 14 amino acids. The CDR3 region has the DNA TGTGCCAGCAGCTTGCAGGGGGGCACAGATACGCAGTATTTT. Translating gives CASSLQGGTDTQYF.